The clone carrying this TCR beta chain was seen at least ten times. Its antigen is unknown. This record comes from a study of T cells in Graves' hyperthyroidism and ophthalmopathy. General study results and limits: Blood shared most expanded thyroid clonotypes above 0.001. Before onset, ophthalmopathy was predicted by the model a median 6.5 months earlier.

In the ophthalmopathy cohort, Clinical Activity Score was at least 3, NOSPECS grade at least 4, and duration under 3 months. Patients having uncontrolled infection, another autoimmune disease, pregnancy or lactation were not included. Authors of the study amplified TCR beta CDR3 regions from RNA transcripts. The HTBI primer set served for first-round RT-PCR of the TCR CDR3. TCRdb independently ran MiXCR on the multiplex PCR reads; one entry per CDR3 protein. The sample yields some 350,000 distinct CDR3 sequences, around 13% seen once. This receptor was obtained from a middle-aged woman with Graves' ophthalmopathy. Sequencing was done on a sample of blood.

The CDR3, as DNA: TGCGCCAGCAGTGGAGGGGCGGGTGAAAAACTGTTTTTT. Translation: CASSGGAGEKLFF. V and J are TRBV10-2 and TRBJ1-4, with D possibly matching TRBD1 (5 bases). The CDR3 sequence is 13 residues long. V gave up 4 bases and J gave up 7 bases, with 10 bases separating them. Germline CDR1 is WSHSY and CDR2 is SAAADI.